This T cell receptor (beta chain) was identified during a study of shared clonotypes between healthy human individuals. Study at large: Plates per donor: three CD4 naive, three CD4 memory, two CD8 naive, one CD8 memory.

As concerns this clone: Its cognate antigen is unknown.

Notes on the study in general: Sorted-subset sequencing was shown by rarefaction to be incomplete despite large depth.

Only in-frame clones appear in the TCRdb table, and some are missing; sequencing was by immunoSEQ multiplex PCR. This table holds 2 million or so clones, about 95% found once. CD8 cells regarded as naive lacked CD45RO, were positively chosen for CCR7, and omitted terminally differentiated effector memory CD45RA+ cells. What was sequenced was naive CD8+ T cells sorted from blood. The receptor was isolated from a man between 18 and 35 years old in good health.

CDR3 coding DNA: TGCGCCAGCAGCCCCTCTCCGAGCTCCTACGAGCAGTACTTC. As protein: CASSPSPSSYEQYF. This rearrangement joins TRBV5-1 to TRBJ2-7; no reliable D call. CDR3 length equals 14 residues. The germline V and J ends were trimmed by 4 bases and 0 bases, with 11 bases remaining between them. The germline V gene encodes CDR1 SGHRS and CDR2 YFSETQ.